Listed below are T cell receptor beta chains from one sample, sequenced in a study of graft-versus-host responses after intestinal transplantation. Their antigens remain unidentified. This table comes from immunoSEQ multiplex PCR, and its TCRdb copy is limited to in-frame clones, with some not included. The sample records approximately 75,000 clones, around 91% being singletons. The sample consisted of unstimulated CD8+ T cells sorted from spleen or lymph node cells, taken before transplant. The receptors originated from a human donor who was the organ donor for an intestinal transplant. The CDR3 runs from the conserved cysteine through the conserved F or W. A D gene is named only where the DNA matches it firmly. Clone size is shown for a subset of rows, as once, few, many or a class of expanded clone.

abundance: -; d_gene: -; v_gene: TRBV10-3; j_gene: TRBJ1-2; CDR3aa: CAIMSYYGYTF; CDR3nt: TGTGCCATCATGAGTTACTATGGCTACACCTTC
abundance: -; d_gene: -; v_gene: TRBV28; j_gene: TRBJ1-2; CDR3aa: CASGAGMNGYTF; CDR3nt: TGTGCCAGTGGGGCGGGGATGAATGGCTACACCTTC
abundance: -; d_gene: TRBD1; v_gene: TRBV28; j_gene: TRBJ1-5; CDR3aa: CASSLFDRGSNQPQHF; CDR3nt: TGTGCCAGCAGTTTATTCGACAGGGGTAGCAATCAGCCCCAGCATTTT
abundance: -; d_gene: TRBD1; v_gene: TRBV14; j_gene: TRBJ1-2; CDR3aa: CASSPLLTGTLF; CDR3nt: TGTGCCAGCAGTCCACTTCTGACAGGGACCCTCTTC
abundance: -; d_gene: TRBD1; v_gene: TRBV25-1; j_gene: TRBJ1-2; CDR3aa: CASSDLGTDSYGYTF; CDR3nt: TGTGCCAGCAGTGACCTTGGGACAGACAGCTATGGCTACACCTTC
abundance: -; d_gene: -; v_gene: TRBV7-8; j_gene: TRBJ2-4; CDR3aa: CASTLSDGLAKNIQYF; CDR3nt: TGTGCCAGCACCCTCTCGGACGGACTAGCCAAAAACATTCAGTACTTC
abundance: -; d_gene: TRBD2; v_gene: TRBV10-2; j_gene: TRBJ2-3; CDR3aa: CASKGGGALDTQYF; CDR3nt: TGCGCCAGCAAAGGCGGGGGGGCCTTAGATACGCAGTATTTT
abundance: -; d_gene: -; v_gene: TRBV9; j_gene: TRBJ2-1; CDR3aa: CASSVGDLSYNEQFF; CDR3nt: TGTGCCAGCAGCGTAGGGGACTTATCCTACAATGAGCAGTTCTTC
abundance: few; d_gene: TRBD1; v_gene: TRBV4-1; j_gene: TRBJ1-1; CDR3aa: CASTQGSNTEAFF; CDR3nt: TGCGCCAGCACACAGGGGTCGAACACTGAAGCTTTCTTT
abundance: -; d_gene: -; v_gene: TRBV30; j_gene: TRBJ1-6; CDR3aa: CAWSMADSEGRSPLHF; CDR3nt: TGTGCCTGGAGTATGGCAGACTCAGAAGGTCGTTCACCCCTCCACTTT